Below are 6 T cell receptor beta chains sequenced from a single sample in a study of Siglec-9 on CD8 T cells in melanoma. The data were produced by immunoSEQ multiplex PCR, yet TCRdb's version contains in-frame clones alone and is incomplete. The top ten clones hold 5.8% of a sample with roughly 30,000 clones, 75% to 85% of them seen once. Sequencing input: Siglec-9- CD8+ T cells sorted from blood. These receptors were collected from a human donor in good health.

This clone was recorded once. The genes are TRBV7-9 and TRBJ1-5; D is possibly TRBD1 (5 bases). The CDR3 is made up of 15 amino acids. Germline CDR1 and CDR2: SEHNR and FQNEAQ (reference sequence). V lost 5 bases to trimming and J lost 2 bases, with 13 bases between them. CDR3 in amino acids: CASSPPGTGNQPQHF. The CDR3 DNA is TGTGCCAGCAGCCCTCCGGGGACGGGCAATCAGCCCCAGCATTTT.

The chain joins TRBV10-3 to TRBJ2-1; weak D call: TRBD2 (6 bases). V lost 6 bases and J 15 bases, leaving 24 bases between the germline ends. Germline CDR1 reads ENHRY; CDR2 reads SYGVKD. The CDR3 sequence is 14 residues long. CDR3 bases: TGTGCCATCAGCTATAGTGGTAGCGGCCCTCCGGGGTTCTTC. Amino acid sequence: CAISYSGSGPPGFF.

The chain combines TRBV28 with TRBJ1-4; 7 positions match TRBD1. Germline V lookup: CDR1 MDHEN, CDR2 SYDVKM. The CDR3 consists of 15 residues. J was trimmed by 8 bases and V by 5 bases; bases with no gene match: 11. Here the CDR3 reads CASSPLTGAREKLFF. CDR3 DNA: TGTGCCAGCAGTCCTCTCACAGGGGCAAGGGAAAAACTGTTTTTT.

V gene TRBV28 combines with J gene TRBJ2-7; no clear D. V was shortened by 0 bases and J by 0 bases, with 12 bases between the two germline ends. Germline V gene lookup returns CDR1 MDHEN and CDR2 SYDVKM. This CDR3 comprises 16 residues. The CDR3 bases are TGTGCCAGCAGTTTATGGACGTCAATTAGCTCCTACGAGCAGTACTTC. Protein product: CASSLWTSISSYEQYF.

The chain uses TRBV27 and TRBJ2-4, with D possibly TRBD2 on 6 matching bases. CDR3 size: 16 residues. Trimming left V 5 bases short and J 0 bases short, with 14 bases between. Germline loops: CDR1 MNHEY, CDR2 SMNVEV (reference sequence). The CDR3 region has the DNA TGTGCCAGCAGTGCAATAGCGGATCTAGCCAAAAACATTCAGTACTTC. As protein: CASSAIADLAKNIQYF.

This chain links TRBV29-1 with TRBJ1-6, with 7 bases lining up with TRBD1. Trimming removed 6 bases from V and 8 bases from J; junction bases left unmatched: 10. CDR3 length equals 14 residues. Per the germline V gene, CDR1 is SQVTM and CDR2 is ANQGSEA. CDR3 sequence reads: CSVGGDSPDSPLHF. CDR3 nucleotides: TGCAGCGTCGGAGGGGACAGTCCAGATTCACCCCTCCACTTT. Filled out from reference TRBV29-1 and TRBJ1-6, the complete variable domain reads SAVISQKPSRDICQRGTSLTIQCQVDSQVTMMFWYRQQPGQSLTLIATANQGSEATYESGFVIDKFPISRPNLTFSTLTVSNMSPEDSSIYLCSVGGDSPDSPLHFGNGTRLTVT.